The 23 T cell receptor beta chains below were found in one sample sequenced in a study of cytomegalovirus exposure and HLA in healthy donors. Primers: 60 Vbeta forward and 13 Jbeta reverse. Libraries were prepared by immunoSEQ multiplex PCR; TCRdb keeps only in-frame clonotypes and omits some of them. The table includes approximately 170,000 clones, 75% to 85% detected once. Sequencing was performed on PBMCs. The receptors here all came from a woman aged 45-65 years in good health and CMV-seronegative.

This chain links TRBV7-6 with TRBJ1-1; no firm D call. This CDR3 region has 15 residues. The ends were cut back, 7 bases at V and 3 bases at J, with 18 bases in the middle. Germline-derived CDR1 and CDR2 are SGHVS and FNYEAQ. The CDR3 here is CASTPRSSGYTEAFF. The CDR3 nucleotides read TGTGCCAGCACCCCGAGGTCCTCTGGGTACACTGAAGCTTTCTTT.

The CDR3 is CAWSSTLTGQPQHF. The CDR3 nucleotides read TGTGCCTGGAGTTCAACCCTAACCGGGCAGCCCCAGCATTTT. The chain employs TRBV30 and TRBJ1-5; D gene unclear. V lost 2 bases and J lost 7, with 15 bases in between. CDR3 length: 14 residues. Germline CDR1 GTSNPN, CDR2 SVGIG (reference sequence).

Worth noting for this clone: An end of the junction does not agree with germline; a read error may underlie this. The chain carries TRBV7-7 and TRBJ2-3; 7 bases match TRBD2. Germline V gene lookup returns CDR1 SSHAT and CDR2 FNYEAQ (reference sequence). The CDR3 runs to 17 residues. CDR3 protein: CASSPPFAGVTTDTQYF. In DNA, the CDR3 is TGTGCTAGCAGCCCCCCTTTTGCGGGAGTAACCACAGATACGCAGTATTTT.

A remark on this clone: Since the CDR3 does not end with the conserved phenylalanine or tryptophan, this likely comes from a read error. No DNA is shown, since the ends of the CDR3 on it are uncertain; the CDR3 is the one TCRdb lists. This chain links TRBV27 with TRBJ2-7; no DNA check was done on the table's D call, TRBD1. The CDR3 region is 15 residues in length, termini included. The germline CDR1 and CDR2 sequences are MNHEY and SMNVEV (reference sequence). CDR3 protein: CASSCPGWWPMSSTS.

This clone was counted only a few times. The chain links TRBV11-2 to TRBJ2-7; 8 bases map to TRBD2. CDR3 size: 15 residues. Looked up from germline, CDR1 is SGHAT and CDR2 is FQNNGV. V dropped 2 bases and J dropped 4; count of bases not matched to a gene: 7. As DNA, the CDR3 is TGTGCCAGCAGCTTACAACGGGAGGGCCTTTACGAGCAGTACTTC. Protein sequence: CASSLQREGLYEQYF.

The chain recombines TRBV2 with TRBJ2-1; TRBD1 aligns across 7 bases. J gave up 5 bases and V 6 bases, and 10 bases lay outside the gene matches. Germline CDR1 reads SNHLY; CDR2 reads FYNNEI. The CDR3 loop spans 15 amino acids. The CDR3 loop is CASSPEGAGNNEQFF. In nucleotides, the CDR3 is TGTGCCAGCAGCCCCGAGGGGGCAGGAAACAATGAGCAGTTCTTC.

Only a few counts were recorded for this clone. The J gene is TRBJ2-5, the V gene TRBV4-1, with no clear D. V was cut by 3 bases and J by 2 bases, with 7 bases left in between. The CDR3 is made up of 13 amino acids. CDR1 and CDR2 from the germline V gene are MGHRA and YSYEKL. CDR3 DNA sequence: TGCGCCAGCAGCCAGGCCCTTCAAGAGACCCAGTACTTC. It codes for CASSQALQETQYF.

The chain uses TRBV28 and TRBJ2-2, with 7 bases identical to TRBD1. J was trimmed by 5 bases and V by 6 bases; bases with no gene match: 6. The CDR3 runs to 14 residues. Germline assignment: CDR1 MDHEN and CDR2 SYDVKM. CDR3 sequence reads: CASSTGTVTGELFF. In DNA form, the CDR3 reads TGTGCCAGCAGCACCGGGACAGTGACCGGGGAGCTGTTTTTT. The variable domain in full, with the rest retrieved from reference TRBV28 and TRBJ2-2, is DVKVTQSSRYLVKRTGEKVFLECVQDMDHENMFWYRQDPGLGLRLIYFSYDVKMKEKGDIPEGYSVSREKKERFSLILESASTNQTSMYLCASSTGTVTGELFFGEGSRLTVL.

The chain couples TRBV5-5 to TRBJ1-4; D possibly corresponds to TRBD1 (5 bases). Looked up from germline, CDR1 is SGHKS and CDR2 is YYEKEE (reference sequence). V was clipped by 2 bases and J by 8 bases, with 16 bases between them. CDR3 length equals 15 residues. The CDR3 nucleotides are TGTGCCAGCAGCTTAGGGGCAGGAAATGGGGAAAAACTGTTTTTT. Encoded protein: CASSLGAGNGEKLFF.

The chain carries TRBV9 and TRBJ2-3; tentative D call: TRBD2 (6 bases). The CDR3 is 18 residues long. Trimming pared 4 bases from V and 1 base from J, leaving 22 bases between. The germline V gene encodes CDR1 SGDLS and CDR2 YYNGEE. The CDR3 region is CASSSQGGPSVGTDTQYF. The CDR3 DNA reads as TGTGCCAGCAGCTCCCAGGGTGGCCCTAGCGTCGGCACAGATACGCAGTATTTT.

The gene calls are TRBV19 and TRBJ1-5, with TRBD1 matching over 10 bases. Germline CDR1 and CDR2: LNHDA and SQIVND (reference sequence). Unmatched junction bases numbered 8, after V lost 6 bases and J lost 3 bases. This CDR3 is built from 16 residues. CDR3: CASRKTGTGDNQPQHF. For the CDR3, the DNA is TGTGCCAGTAGGAAAACCGGGACAGGGGACAATCAGCCCCAGCATTTT.

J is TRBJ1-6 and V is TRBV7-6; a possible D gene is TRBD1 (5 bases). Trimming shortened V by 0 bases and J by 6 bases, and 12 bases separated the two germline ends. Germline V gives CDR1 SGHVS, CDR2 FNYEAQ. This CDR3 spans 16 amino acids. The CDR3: CASSLAGAPSNSPLHF. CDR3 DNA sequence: TGTGCCAGCAGCTTAGCAGGGGCACCCTCTAATTCACCCCTCCACTTT.

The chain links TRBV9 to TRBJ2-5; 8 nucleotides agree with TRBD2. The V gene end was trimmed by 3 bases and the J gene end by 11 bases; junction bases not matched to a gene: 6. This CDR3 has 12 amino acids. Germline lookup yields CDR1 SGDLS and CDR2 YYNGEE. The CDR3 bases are TGTGCCAGCAGCGCCCCCGGGGGGGAGCAGTACTTC. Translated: CASSAPGGEQYF.

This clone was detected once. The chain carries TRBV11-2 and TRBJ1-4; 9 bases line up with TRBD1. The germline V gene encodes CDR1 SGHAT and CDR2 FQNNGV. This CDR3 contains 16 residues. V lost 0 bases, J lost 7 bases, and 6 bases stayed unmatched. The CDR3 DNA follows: TGTGCCAGCAGCTTAGAGAGGACAGGGGTGGGTGAAAAACTGTTTTTT. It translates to CASSLERTGVGEKLFF.

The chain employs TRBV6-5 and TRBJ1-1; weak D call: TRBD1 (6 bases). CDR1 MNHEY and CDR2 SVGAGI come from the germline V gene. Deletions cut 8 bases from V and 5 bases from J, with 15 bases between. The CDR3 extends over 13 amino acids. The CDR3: CASHRGIATEAFF. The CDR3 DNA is TGTGCCAGCCATAGGGGGATCGCGACTGAAGCTTTCTTT.

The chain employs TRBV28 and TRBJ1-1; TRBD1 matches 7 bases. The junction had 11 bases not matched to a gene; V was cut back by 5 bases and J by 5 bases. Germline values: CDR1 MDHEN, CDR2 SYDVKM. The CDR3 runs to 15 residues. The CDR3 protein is CASSLQLQGETEAFF. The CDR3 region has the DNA TGTGCCAGCAGTCTACAGTTGCAGGGGGAAACTGAAGCTTTCTTT.

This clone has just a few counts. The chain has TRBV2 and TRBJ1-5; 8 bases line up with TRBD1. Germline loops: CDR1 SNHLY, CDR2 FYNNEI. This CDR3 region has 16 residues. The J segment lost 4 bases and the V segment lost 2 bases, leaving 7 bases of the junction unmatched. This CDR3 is CASSENGQGWNQPQHF. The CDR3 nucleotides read TGTGCCAGCAGTGAAAATGGACAGGGTTGGAATCAGCCCCAGCATTTT.

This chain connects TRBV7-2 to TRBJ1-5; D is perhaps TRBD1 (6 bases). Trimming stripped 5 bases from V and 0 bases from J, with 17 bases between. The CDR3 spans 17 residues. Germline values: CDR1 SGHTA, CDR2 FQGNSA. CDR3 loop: CASSRTGQHYSNQPQHF. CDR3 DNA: TGTGCCAGCAGCCGAACAGGGCAACATTATAGCAATCAGCCCCAGCATTTT.

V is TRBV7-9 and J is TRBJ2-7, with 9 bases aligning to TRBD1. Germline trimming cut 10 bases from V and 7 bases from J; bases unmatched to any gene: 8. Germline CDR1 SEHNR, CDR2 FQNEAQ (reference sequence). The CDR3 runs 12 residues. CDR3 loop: CATGQGIEEQYF. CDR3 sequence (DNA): TGTGCCACCGGACAGGGGATCGAAGAGCAGTACTTC.

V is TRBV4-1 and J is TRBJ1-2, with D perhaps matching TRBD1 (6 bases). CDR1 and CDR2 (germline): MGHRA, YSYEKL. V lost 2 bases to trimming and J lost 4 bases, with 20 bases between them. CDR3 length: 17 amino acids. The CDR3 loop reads CASSQLRGGDIFYGYTF. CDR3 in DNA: TGCGCCAGCAGCCAATTGCGGGGAGGGGACATATTCTATGGCTACACCTTC.

The CDR3 region has the DNA TGTGCCAGCAGCCGAACTAGAGTCGATGGCTACACCTTC. Protein sequence: CASSRTRVDGYTF. V gene TRBV14 combines with J gene TRBJ1-2; no firm D call. CDR1 is SGHDN, CDR2 FVKESK, per germline. The CDR3 contains 13 residues. V dropped 4 bases and J dropped 6 bases, with 12 bases sitting between them.

CDR3 in amino acids: CASSLGGSYNEQFF. The CDR3 nucleotides read TGTGCCAGCAGCCTGGGGGGCTCCTACAATGAGCAGTTCTTC. The V and J genes are TRBV9 and TRBJ2-1; weak D call: TRBD2 (6 bases). CDR1 SGDLS and CDR2 YYNGEE come from the germline V gene. The CDR3 runs 14 residues. Trimming pared 4 bases from V and 0 bases from J, leaving 8 bases between.

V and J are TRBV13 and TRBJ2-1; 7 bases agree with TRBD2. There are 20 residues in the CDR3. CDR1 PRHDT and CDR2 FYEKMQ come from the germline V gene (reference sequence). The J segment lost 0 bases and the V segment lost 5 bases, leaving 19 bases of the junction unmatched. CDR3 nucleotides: TGTGCCAGCAGCCCGGGAGTCCTTAGCGGGCGACCGAGCTCCTACAATGAGCAGTTCTTC. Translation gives CASSPGVLSGRPSSYNEQFF. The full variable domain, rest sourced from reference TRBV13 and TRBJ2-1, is AAGVIQSPRHLIKEKRETATLKCYPIPRHDTVYWYQQGPGQDPQFLISFYEKMQSDKGSIPDRFSAQQFSDYHSELNMSSLELGDSALYFCASSPGVLSGRPSSYNEQFFGPGTRLTVL.